The 19 T cell receptor beta chains in this list originate from one sample, sequenced in a study of beta chain features in type 1 diabetes. Expressed TCRB transcripts were sequenced because the entire RNA isolate underwent reverse transcription. The table came from immunoSEQ multiplex PCR; TCRdb's copy has only in-frame clones and leaves some out. Among more than 300,000 clones listed, about 14% were seen once. Sequenced sample: naive CD4+ T cells from blood. These receptors were obtained from a woman aged 18 to 35 in good health.

This chain connects TRBV7-9 to TRBJ2-1; D perhaps matches TRBD2 (5 bases). The V gene lost 5 bases and the J gene lost 4 bases, with 21 bases spanning the gap. The length of the CDR3 is 17 residues. Germline-derived CDR1 and CDR2 are SEHNR and FQNEAQ (reference sequence). The CDR3 DNA follows: TGTGCCAGCAGCCCCTCACGCCGGACGGAGGAATACAATGAGCAGTTCTTC. This codes for CASSPSRRTEEYNEQFF.

CDR3 DNA: TGCGCCAGCAGCTTGGTGGAGATTTCAGCGGGAGGGCCAGGAGAGCAGTACTTC. This gives the protein CASSLVEISAGGPGEQYF. The chain is built from TRBV5-1 and TRBJ2-7, with 10 bases fitting TRBD2. V lost 0 bases to trimming and J lost 7 bases; unmatched junction nucleotides: 16. The CDR3 runs to 18 residues. Germline V CDR1 and CDR2: SGHRS, YFSETQ.

J is TRBJ1-2 and V is TRBV10-1; a possible D gene is TRBD1 (6 bases). The germline gives CDR1 WNHNN, CDR2 SYGVQD (reference sequence). V lost 6 bases and J 5 bases, leaving 13 bases between the germline ends. The CDR3 is 13 residues long. CDR3 bases: TGCGCCAGCAGCCGGACAGAAGGATATGGCTACACCTTC. It codes for CASSRTEGYGYTF.

This clone occurred a few times. The V and J genes are TRBV27 and TRBJ2-7; maybe TRBD1 (6 bases). V lost 5 bases, J lost 2 bases, and 16 bases lay in between. CDR3 size: 15 residues. Germline CDR1 reads MNHEY; CDR2 reads SMNVEV (reference sequence). In DNA, the CDR3 is TGTGCCAGCAGTCTATTTGGGGACAAGGCCTACGAGCAGTACTTC. Amino acids: CASSLFGDKAYEQYF.

This clone was detected a few times. In DNA form, the CDR3 reads TGTGCCTGGGGGACTAGCCCAGGTACGCAGTATTTT. This codes for CAWGTSPGTQYF. The rearrangement links TRBV30 to TRBJ2-3, with 9 positions matching TRBD2. V shed 5 bases, J shed 8 bases, and the junction held 5 bases outside the gene matches. The germline V gene encodes CDR1 GTSNPN and CDR2 SVGIG (reference sequence). This CDR3 has 12 amino acids.

This clone has a handful of counts. Here the CDR3 omits its conserved ending phenylalanine or tryptophan, so a read error is the likely source. The limits of the CDR3 on the DNA are not certain, so only TCRdb's listed CDR3 is given. The chain has TRBV6-1 and TRBJ2-3; the table names TRBD1, a call not compared with the DNA. Germline CDR1 MNHNS, CDR2 SASEGT. The CDR3 is 14 residues long, counting both termini. CDR3 protein: CASSGNRDWANLSI.

V gene TRBV4-1 combines with J gene TRBJ2-7, with D perhaps TRBD2 (6 bases). Germline V gene lookup returns CDR1 MGHRA and CDR2 YSYEKL. V was shortened by 4 bases and J by 0 bases, with 16 bases between the two germline ends. The CDR3 contains 16 residues. The CDR3 region has the DNA TGCGCCAGCAGCCCTCAGCTATCCGGGGGCTCCTACGAGCAGTACTTC. This codes for CASSPQLSGGSYEQYF.

This clone was seen only a few times. The CDR3, as DNA: TGTGCCATCAGTCCGAACCGGGGTACCTCCTATGGCTACACCTTC. Translation gives CAISPNRGTSYGYTF. This chain uses TRBV10-3 with TRBJ1-2; D unresolved. The germline V gene encodes CDR1 ENHRY and CDR2 SYGVKD. Trimming cost V 5 bases and J 4 bases, with 17 bases left between them. The CDR3 spans 15 residues.

The chain combines TRBV11-2 with TRBJ2-1, with a weak D call TRBD2 (5 bases). The germline V gene encodes CDR1 SGHAT and CDR2 FQNNGV. This CDR3 comprises 15 residues. V was cut by 1 base and J by 7 bases, with 14 bases left in between. CDR3 region: CASSLVLVSRNEQFF. CDR3 nucleotide sequence: TGTGCCAGCAGCTTAGTACTAGTTTCTAGGAATGAGCAGTTCTTC.

This clone was observed a handful of times. The V and J genes are TRBV9 and TRBJ2-1; 11 bases line up with TRBD2. Germline trimming cut 1 base from V and 8 bases from J; bases unmatched to any gene: 8. The germline V gene encodes CDR1 SGDLS and CDR2 YYNGEE. CDR3 length: 16 residues. CDR3 protein: CASSVTSRTSGHEQFF. As DNA, the CDR3 is TGTGCCAGCAGCGTAACTTCCAGGACTAGCGGGCATGAGCAGTTCTTC.

As for this clone: The same CDR3 can be traced to other DNA sequences in this sample. The CDR3 DNA sequence: TGTGCCAGCTCACCTATCCAAGAGACCCAGTACTTC. Its protein is CASSPIQETQYF. The J gene is TRBJ2-5, the V gene TRBV18; D call uncertain. The CDR3 is 12 residues long. V dropped 3 bases and J dropped 1 base, with 3 bases sitting between them. The V gene's germline CDR1 is KGHSH and CDR2 LQKENI.

There are a few counts of this clone. This chain joins TRBV28 and TRBJ1-5; 7 nucleotides line up with TRBD1. The V gene end was trimmed by 5 bases and the J gene end by 6 bases; junction bases not matched to a gene: 7. The germline CDR1 and CDR2 sequences are MDHEN and SYDVKM. The CDR3 is 14 residues long. CDR3 in amino acids: CASSPRGQVQPQHF. The CDR3 DNA reads as TGTGCCAGCAGTCCCCGAGGACAGGTTCAGCCCCAGCATTTT.

There are a few counts of this clone. J is TRBJ2-1 and V is TRBV29-1; 11 positions match TRBD1. V gave up 7 bases and J gave up 7 bases; unmatched junction bases: 9. The CDR3 runs to 14 residues. Germline assignment: CDR1 SQVTM and CDR2 ANQGSEA. CDR3 sequence (DNA): TGCAGCGCCTTTAGGACAGGGGGCAAGAATGAGCAGTTCTTC. Translation gives CSAFRTGGKNEQFF.

This clone was counted a few times. The chain joins TRBV6-4 to TRBJ2-3, with D perhaps matching TRBD2 (6 bases). V was trimmed by 2 bases and J by 2 bases, leaving 11 bases between them. The CDR3 has 15 residues. Germline values: CDR1 MRHNA, CDR2 SNTAGT. In DNA form, the CDR3 reads TGTGCCAGCAGTGACCTGGGCGGGAACACAGATACGCAGTATTTT. Amino acids: CASSDLGGNTDTQYF.

This rearrangement joins TRBV30 to TRBJ1-1; 7 nucleotides line up with TRBD1. J was trimmed by 6 bases and V by 4 bases; bases with no gene match: 17. The germline gives CDR1 GTSNPN, CDR2 SVGIG (reference sequence). The CDR3 is made up of 16 amino acids. The CDR3 DNA reads TGTGCCTGGACTGTCATGTTTGGCCAGGGGGATCCTGAAGCTTTCTTT. Translation gives CAWTVMFGQGDPEAFF.

A few counts support this clone. The chain couples TRBV4-3 to TRBJ2-1; the D gene is possibly TRBD2 (6 bases). V gave up 0 bases and J gave up 8 bases, with 14 bases separating them. This CDR3 has 15 residues. The V gene's germline CDR1 is LGHNA and CDR2 YSLEER. The CDR3 spells CASSQEEHSGDEQFF. In DNA, the CDR3 is TGCGCCAGCAGCCAAGAAGAGCATTCGGGGGATGAGCAGTTCTTC.

This clone showed up just a few times. The chain recombines TRBV5-4 with TRBJ1-2; the match to TRBD1 covers 7 bases. The CDR3 length is 13 residues. CDR1 is SGHNT and CDR2 is YYREEE in the germline V gene (reference sequence). V dropped 4 bases and J dropped 8; count of bases not matched to a gene: 8. The CDR3 DNA reads as TGTGCCAGCAGCCCCACAGGGGTCGAGGGCTACACCTTC. Its translation: CASSPTGVEGYTF.

This chain connects TRBV7-9 to TRBJ1-1; D perhaps matches TRBD1 (5 bases). V lost 5 bases and J lost 1, with 11 bases in between. CDR3 length: 14 amino acids. Germline V CDR1 and CDR2: SEHNR, FQNEAQ (reference sequence). The CDR3 spells CASSVSRANTEAFF. Written as DNA, the CDR3 is TGTGCCAGCAGCGTAAGCAGGGCGAACACTGAAGCTTTCTTT.

This clone was seen more than once but under ten times. The chain combines TRBV30 with TRBJ1-1; D not certain. The CDR3 sequence is 11 residues long. Between the trimmed V and J ends, which lost 3 bases and 5 bases, there was a span of 7 bases. In germline, CDR1 is GTSNPN, CDR2 SVGIG (reference sequence). CDR3 sequence reads: CAWRSRTEAFF. CDR3 DNA: TGTGCCTGGAGGTCCCGGACTGAAGCTTTCTTT.